This T cell receptor beta chain was captured by sequencing in a study of blood T cell repertoires in COVID-19. The wider study: From the United States, Italy and Spain came samples of acute and convalescent COVID-19. T cells, B-cell-depleted T cells, or PBMCs provided the cDNA or gDNA that served as material.

In the original analysis: Amplified reference gene primers provided the basis for estimating nucleated cell counts. The repertoire was sequenced with immunoSEQ multiplex PCR; TCRdb's copy has only in-frame clones and lacks some. That table furnishes V, J and clone size, whereas the DNA furnished D and trimming. The table lists 220,000 or so clones, 85% to 90% of them singletons. Which cohort a participant joined came from the clinical history participants gave. The sequence derives from a man over 45 who had been exposed to COVID-19. Sequenced: PBMCs or T cells enriched from blood (not recorded which).

CDR3 loop: CASRTTGGHGYTF. In DNA form, the CDR3 reads TGTGCCAGCAGGACTACAGGGGGCCATGGCTACACCTTC. The chain recombines TRBV27 with TRBJ1-2; 9 bases match TRBD1. Germline V gene data show CDR1 as MNHEY and CDR2 as SMNVEV (reference sequence). V lost 6 bases, J lost 6 bases, and 5 bases stayed unmatched. The CDR3 consists of 13 residues.